The source of this TCR beta chain is a study of shared T cell receptors in the human thymus. The table came from immunoSEQ multiplex PCR; TCRdb's copy has only in-frame clones and leaves some out. The table lists roughly 550,000 clones, 78% of them singletons, with roughly 0.013% in the top ten. The CDR3 length is 16 residues. V was clipped by 7 bases and J by 3 bases, with 19 bases between them. CDR1 is MNHNY, CDR2 SVGAGI, per germline (reference sequence). Another study also made use of these data, one on human thymus T cells. Per that paper: Resections from corrective heart surgery provided thymus tissue. Repertoires sampled from thymus and blood appeared biased in V and J gene usage. Thymic TCR repertoires of unrelated people reportedly overlapped highly.

This TCR was sampled from a boy under two years old with a congenital heart defect. Sequenced material: thymocytes. The J gene is TRBJ1-5, the V gene TRBV6-6, with no clear D. This chain's CDR3 is CASIGGLRTLNQPQHF. The CDR3 DNA reads as TGTGCCAGCATAGGCGGACTTCGCACTCTCAATCAGCCCCAGCATTTT.